This record concerns one T cell receptor (beta chain) sequence. The junction and the germline gene differ at one end; a read error may be behind it. This entry is derived from a study of blood T cell repertoires in COVID-19. For the study at large: In each case, the material was cDNA or gDNA derived from T cells, B-cell-depleted T cells, or PBMCs.

Authors' methods: Amplified reference gene primers provided the basis for estimating nucleated cell counts. Clones were sequenced by immunoSEQ multiplex PCR, and TCRdb holds only the in-frame ones, with some missing. V and J calls and clone size are given by that table; D and trimming were obtained from the DNA. The sample yields some 240,000 clones, approximately 80% seen once. The germline gives CDR1 SSHAT, CDR2 FNYEAQ (reference sequence). CDR3 length: 15 residues. The sample comprised peripheral blood. The TCR comes from a human donor in a cohort sampled during active COVID-19. The J gene is TRBJ2-2, the V gene TRBV7-7; D not certain. The CDR3 bases are TGTGCTAGCAGCGCTATGACCTCGGGCACCGGGGAGCTGTTTTTT. It yields the protein CASSAMTSGTGELFF.